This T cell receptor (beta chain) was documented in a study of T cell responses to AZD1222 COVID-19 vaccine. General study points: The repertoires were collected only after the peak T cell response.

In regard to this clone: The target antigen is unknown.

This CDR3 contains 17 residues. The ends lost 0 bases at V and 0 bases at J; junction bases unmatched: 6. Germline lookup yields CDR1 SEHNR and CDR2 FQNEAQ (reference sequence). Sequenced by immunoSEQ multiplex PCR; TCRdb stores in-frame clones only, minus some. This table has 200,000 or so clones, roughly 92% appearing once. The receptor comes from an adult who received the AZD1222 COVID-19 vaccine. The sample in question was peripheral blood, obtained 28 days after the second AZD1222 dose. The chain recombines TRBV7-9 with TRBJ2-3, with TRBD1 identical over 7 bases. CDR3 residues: CASSLALRTGSTDTQYF. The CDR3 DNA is TGTGCCAGCAGCTTAGCCCTGCGGACAGGTAGCACAGATACGCAGTATTTT.